This T cell receptor beta chain derives from a study of response to subunit inactivated influenza vaccine. Study-level points and caveats: That few new T cells are recruited by each seasonal influenza vaccination was the authors' suggestion.

Via MiXCR, TCRdb re-called the RT-PCR reads, giving one row per CDR3 protein. The repertoire holds about 520,000 distinct CDR3 sequences, with about 25% as singletons. This clonotype appeared a few times. Its matching antigen is unknown. Germline V gene sequence: CDR1 SGHKS, CDR2 YYEKEE (reference sequence). The CDR3 totals 17 residues. V lost 3 bases and J lost 1, with 17 bases in between. The V call is TRBV5-5, the J call TRBJ2-1; D may be TRBD1 (6 bases). The clonotype originates from a man aged 45-65 years who received an inactivated influenza vaccine. Sequenced material: CD4+ T cells sorted from PBMCs, taken 4 to 6 days after vaccination. The CDR3 DNA reads as TGTGCCAGCAGCTCACTACCGGGACACCGATCCTACAATGAGCAGTTCTTC. Translating it yields CASSSLPGHRSYNEQFF.